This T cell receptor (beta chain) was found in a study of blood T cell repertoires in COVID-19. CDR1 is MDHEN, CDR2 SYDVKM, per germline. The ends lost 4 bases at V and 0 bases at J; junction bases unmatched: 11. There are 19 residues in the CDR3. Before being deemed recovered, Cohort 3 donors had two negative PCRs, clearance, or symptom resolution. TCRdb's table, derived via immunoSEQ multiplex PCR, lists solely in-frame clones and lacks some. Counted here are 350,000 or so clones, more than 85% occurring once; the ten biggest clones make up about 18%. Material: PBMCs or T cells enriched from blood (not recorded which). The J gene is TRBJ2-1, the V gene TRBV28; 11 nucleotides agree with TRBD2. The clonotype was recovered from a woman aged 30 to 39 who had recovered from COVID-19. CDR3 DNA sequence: TGTGCCAGCAGTTACTGGACTAGCGGGCCGGTGAGCTCCTACAATGAGCAGTTCTTC. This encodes CASSYWTSGPVSSYNEQFF.